This TCR beta chain was sequenced during a study of cytomegalovirus exposure and HLA in healthy donors. Whole-study results and caveats: Later examination showed HLA-associated TCR beta chains had greater clonal expansion than equally common others. Most TCR beta V segments were productive about 87% or about 30% of the time in an earlier analysis. The study dropped some indistinguishable V segments, TRBV6-2 and TRBV6-3 among them.

The PCR made use of 60 Vbeta and 13 Jbeta primers. Data came from immunoSEQ multiplex PCR; TCRdb stores just in-frame clones and leaves some out. The sample shows approximately 92,000 clones, roughly 63% of them seen only once. Germline assignment: CDR1 SEHNR and CDR2 FQNEAQ (reference sequence). The CDR3 covers 13 residues. Trimming shortened V by 2 bases and J by 12 bases, and 16 bases separated the two germline ends. As regards this clone: Its specificity is unknown.

Input material: PBMCs. This chain links TRBV7-9 with TRBJ1-1; D possibly corresponds to TRBD1 (5 bases). The receptor's source is a man between 50 and 59 years old in good health and CMV-seronegative. The CDR3 DNA sequence: TGTGCCAGCAGCTTAACAGGTCAGTTTAGGACTTTCTTT. Protein sequence: CASSLTGQFRTFF.